This note documents a single TCR beta chain sequence. Its antigen target is currently unknown. Per-nucleotide qualities are absent, and no much larger clonotype sits a single base away. The sample originates from a study of T cells after yellow fever vaccination (dated by TCRdb to between 2017 and 2020). About the study as a whole: The SMART-Seq v4 Ultra Low Input RNA kit was used to prepare libraries from fractions with low cell numbers. Two healthy male donors, one aged 18 to 30 and one aged 30 to 39 years, were included in the cohort. Blood samples were taken at several timepoints before and after primary and secondary immunization, and bulk PBMC replicates and cell subsets were isolated. To track T-cell clones before and after primary and booster YFV17D yellow fever vaccination, bulk TCR alpha and beta repertoires were sequenced longitudinally. Paper-wide results and their limitations: Because abundant contaminating clonotypes from the bulk population could be contained in FACS-sorted repertoires, computational filtering was required. The secondary T-cell response was weaker than the primary response but faster, peaking on day 5 instead of day 15. Because the study included only a couple of donors, the extent to which the findings can be generalized is limited. After the booster, most of the clones that had expanded following primary vaccination were detected again (96% of CD4 and around 88% of CD8), which suggests that memory was broadly maintained. A small share of clonotypes was detected in both CD4 and CD8 compartments, with the overlap likely arising from convergent recombination.

TCR cDNA was synthesized by 5'RACE template switching, through which a universal primer site and unique molecular identifiers were introduced. cDNA synthesis was primed from both the TCR alpha and TCR beta constant segments. Library amplification used two PCR steps, and the second PCR step added sample barcodes and sequencing adapters. Libraries were sequenced on Illumina HiSeq 2500 (2x100 bp) or NovaSeq (2x150 bp). The paper's processing steps were these. MIGEC handled demultiplexing of reads and collapsing into UMI consensus sequences, while MiXCR performed V(D)J alignment. Vaccine-responding clonotypes were identified with edgeR using replicate PBMC samples, with FDR below 0.01 and a log2 fold change above 5 up to day 15 being required. Bulk clonotypes were assigned CD4 or CD8 identity according to which sequenced CD4 or CD8 repertoire held them at higher abundance. The public reads were quality trimmed at Q25 with fastp and then assembled into clones with MiXCR by TCRdb, keeping productive beta chains. One record per CDR3 amino acid sequence lists the most common genes and DNA. TCRdb, rather than the study authors, made the V and J calls. In this sample the table shows about 350,000 distinct CDR3 sequences, around 10% of which occur a single time. The ten largest clones add up to 18% of the sample.

The treatment or condition label of this sample denotes: live attenuated yellow fever vaccine strain. At each blood-draw timepoint, two biological replicates of bulk PBMCs were collected. PBMCs were isolated from peripheral blood using a standard Ficoll-Paque protocol. TriZol was used to extract RNA from bulk PBMCs, from CD4 and CD8 fractions, and from dextramer-positive and dextramer-negative fractions. The origin of this receptor is a man between 18 and 35 years old who received the YFV17D yellow fever vaccine. Sequenced material: PBMCs, taken on the day of the first yellow fever vaccination.

The bases read TGCGCCAGCAGCCGACGGCGGGACTTTGAGGAGACCCAGTACTTC. Translated, this gives CASSRRRDFEETQYF. The sequence is built from TRBV5-1 and TRBJ2-5; TRBD2 is a weak D gene call, 6 bases matching. The V and J ends are trimmed by 4 bases and 5 bases, leaving 18 bases between them. CDR1 SGHRS and CDR2 YFSETQ are derived from the germline V gene. From its cysteine to its phenylalanine, the CDR3 spans 15 amino acids. Just the 45-base CDR3 DNA is kept, in frame starting at base 1.